These 17 T cell receptor beta chains were all obtained from the same sample, sequenced in a study of blood T cell repertoires in COVID-19. Produced via immunoSEQ multiplex PCR; TCRdb's table is partial and in-frame only. This repertoire shows approximately 500,000 clones, 89% found once; its top ten account for 0.75% to 0.9%. Input material: peripheral blood. These receptors were obtained from a man between 18 and 29 years old with COVID-19, enrolled during active disease.

V and J are TRBV11-3 and TRBJ2-1, with TRBD1 matching over 8 bases. Germline V gene sequence: CDR1 SGHNT, CDR2 YENEEA. The CDR3 loop spans 16 amino acids. V shed 0 bases and J 2 bases; nucleotides not matched to a gene: 3. Here the CDR3 reads CASSLDGQGPYNEQFF. The CDR3, as DNA: TGTGCCAGCAGCTTAGATGGACAGGGCCCCTACAATGAGCAGTTCTTC.

The chain joins TRBV5-1 to TRBJ2-7; 11 nucleotides line up with TRBD2. This CDR3 comprises 15 residues. Germline V lookup: CDR1 SGHRS, CDR2 YFSETQ. Trimming took 2 bases from V and 2 from J; bases not matched to a gene: 3. The CDR3 DNA follows: TGCGCCAGCAGCTTAACTAGCGGGGGCACCTACGAGCAGTACTTC. Residues: CASSLTSGGTYEQYF.

As concerns this clone: The sample holds other DNA sequences that translate to the same CDR3. The rearrangement joins TRBV18 to TRBJ2-3; TRBD1 matches 10 bases. V shed 2 bases and J 2 bases; nucleotides not matched to a gene: 1. Germline CDR1 KGHSH, CDR2 LQKENI. This CDR3 is built from 15 residues. CDR3 DNA sequence: TGTGCCAGCTCACCAGGGACAGGGGTCACAGATACGCAGTATTTT. Residues: CASSPGTGVTDTQYF.

This chain uses TRBV5-1 with TRBJ1-6; TRBD1 matches 7 bases. V shed 2 bases and J 6 bases; nucleotides not matched to a gene: 2. CDR3 length: 14 residues. Per germline, CDR1 SGHRS and CDR2 YFSETQ. The CDR3 region is CASSLTGVNSPLHF. CDR3 nucleotides: TGCGCCAGCAGCTTAACAGGGGTTAATTCACCCCTCCACTTT.

The chain couples TRBV2 to TRBJ2-5, with D tentatively TRBD1 (6 bases). V lost 7 bases and J 9 bases, leaving 18 bases between the germline ends. Germline CDR1 SNHLY, CDR2 FYNNEI. CDR3 length: 13 residues. In DNA, the CDR3 is TGTGCCAGCAAAGATCGGCAGGGGATGGCCCAGTACTTC. It specifies CASKDRQGMAQYF.

This sequence joins TRBV7-6 and TRBJ2-1; TRBD1 matches at 8 bases. In germline, CDR1 is SGHVS, CDR2 FNYEAQ. The CDR3 covers 16 residues. V gave up 1 base and J gave up 6 bases; unmatched junction bases: 8. CDR3 in amino acids: CASSLGIRDRSNEQFF. The CDR3 nucleotides are TGTGCCAGCAGCTTAGGCATACGGGACAGGAGCAATGAGCAGTTCTTC. The entire variable domain, with the rest obtained from reference TRBV7-6 and TRBJ2-1, is as follows: GAGVSQSPRYKVTKRGQDVALRCDPISGHVSLYWYRQALGQGPEFLTYFNYEAQQDKSGLPNDRFSAERPEGSISTLTIQRTEQRDSAMYRCASSLGIRDRSNEQFFGPGTRLTVL.

This chain links TRBV5-1 with TRBJ1-1; 7 bases agree with TRBD1. V lost 3 bases and J lost 4; bases outside the gene matches: 3. Germline CDR1 reads SGHRS; CDR2 reads YFSETQ. CDR3 size: 13 residues. The CDR3 loop is CASSSGTATEAFF. The CDR3, as DNA: TGCGCCAGCAGCTCTGGGACAGCCACTGAAGCTTTCTTT.

This chain connects TRBV9 to TRBJ1-1; tentative D call: TRBD1 (5 bases). There are 18 residues in the CDR3. Germline CDR1 SGDLS, CDR2 YYNGEE. Trimming stripped 0 bases from V and 2 bases from J, with 20 bases between. The CDR3 region has the DNA TGTGCCAGCAGCGTAGCTATCGGGGGTGGTGGTGGTAACACTGAAGCTTTCTTT. Translating it yields CASSVAIGGGGGNTEAFF. Variable domain in full (rest from reference TRBV9 and TRBJ1-1): DSGVTQTPKHLITATGQRVTLRCSPRSGDLSVYWYQQSLDQGLQFLIQYYNGEERAKGNILERFSAQQFPDLHSELNLSSLELGDSALYFCASSVAIGGGGGNTEAFFGQGTRLTVV.

This chain uses TRBV5-4 with TRBJ1-1; D gene uncertain. The V gene's germline CDR1 is SGHNT and CDR2 YYREEE (reference sequence). CDR3 length: 15 residues. With 0 bases removed from V and 4 bases from J, the gap between germline ends came to 13 bases. CDR3 DNA: TGTGCCAGCAGCTTGGCGTATGAGGATTTCACTGAAGCTTTCTTT. Amino acid sequence: CASSLAYEDFTEAFF.

This sequence joins TRBV29-1 and TRBJ2-7; perhaps TRBD1 as D (5 bases). Germline V gives CDR1 SQVTM, CDR2 ANQGSEA. V lost 4 bases and J lost 2, with 15 bases in between. CDR3 length equals 14 residues. DNA for the CDR3: TGCAGCGTTGGGCTCCGCGAAGGGGCCTACGAGCAGTACTTC. It codes for CSVGLREGAYEQYF.

V gene TRBV27 combines with J gene TRBJ2-5, with D possibly being TRBD1 (5 bases). Germline V gives CDR1 MNHEY, CDR2 SMNVEV (reference sequence). The CDR3 spans 15 residues. Trimming took 5 bases from V and 0 from J, leaving 13 bases between them. The CDR3 loop is CASSALQGYQETQYF. The CDR3 DNA follows: TGTGCCAGCAGTGCCCTCCAGGGATACCAAGAGACCCAGTACTTC.

The chain recombines TRBV18 with TRBJ2-7; a weak D match, TRBD1 (6 bases). V was shortened by 3 bases and J by 7 bases, with 10 bases between the two germline ends. The germline V gene encodes CDR1 KGHSH and CDR2 LQKENI. The CDR3 is 12 amino acids. The CDR3 DNA reads TGTGCCAGCTCACCTTCCGGGACAGAGCAGTACTTC. Residues: CASSPSGTEQYF. Complete variable domain (other parts from reference TRBV18 and TRBJ2-7): NAGVMQNPRHLVRRRGQEARLRCSPMKGHSHVYWYRQLPEEGLKFMVYLQKENIIDESGMPKERFSAEFPKEGPSILRIQQVVRGDSAAYFCASSPSGTEQYFGPGTRLTVT.

V and J are TRBV6-6 and TRBJ2-7; D may be TRBD1 (5 bases). The CDR3 totals 14 residues. The V gene lost 4 bases and the J gene lost 1 base, with 11 bases spanning the gap. Germline V CDR1 and CDR2: MNHNY, SVGAGI (reference sequence). In nucleotides, the CDR3 is TGTGCCAGCAGTTCCACGACAGAGTCCTACGAGCAGTACTTC. Protein product: CASSSTTESYEQYF.

The V call is TRBV11-2, the J call TRBJ2-1, with TRBD2 identical over 7 bases. CDR1 SGHAT and CDR2 FQNNGV come from the germline V gene. CDR3 size: 15 residues. The J segment lost 1 base and the V segment lost 3 bases, leaving 3 bases of the junction unmatched. The CDR3 spells CASSFAGVSYNEQFF. DNA for the CDR3: TGTGCCAGCAGCTTCGCGGGGGTATCCTACAATGAGCAGTTCTTC. Complete variable domain (other parts from reference TRBV11-2 and TRBJ2-1): EAGVAQSPRYKIIEKRQSVAFWCNPISGHATLYWYQQILGQGPKLLIQFQNNGVVDDSQLPKDRFSAERLKGVDSTLKIQPAKLEDSAVYLCASSFAGVSYNEQFFGPGTRLTVL.

This clone was detected a few times. This rearrangement joins TRBV9 to TRBJ2-5, with D unclear. The V and J ends lost 0 bases and 5 bases respectively, with 8 bases between them. This CDR3 spans 13 amino acids. Germline CDR1 SGDLS, CDR2 YYNGEE. The CDR3 DNA sequence: TGTGCCAGCAGCGTAGTTGCGTACGAGACCCAGTACTTC. Encoded protein: CASSVVAYETQYF. The full variable domain, with the rest looked up from reference TRBV9 and TRBJ2-5, is DSGVTQTPKHLITATGQRVTLRCSPRSGDLSVYWYQQSLDQGLQFLIQYYNGEERAKGNILERFSAQQFPDLHSELNLSSLELGDSALYFCASSVVAYETQYFGPGTRLLVL.

The rearrangement joins TRBV3-1 (or the pseudogene TRBV3-2) to TRBJ1-3; weak D call: TRBD1 (6 bases). Deletions cut 0 bases from V and 3 bases from J, with 9 bases between. The CDR3 has 15 residues. Germline CDR1 and CDR2: LGHDT and YNNKEL (reference sequence). The CDR3 loop is CASSQETGYGNTIYF. CDR3 DNA sequence: TGTGCCAGCAGCCAAGAAACAGGGTATGGAAACACCATATATTTT.

The chain has TRBV15 and TRBJ1-1; D uncertain. Germline lookup yields CDR1 LNHNV and CDR2 YYDKDF (reference sequence). The CDR3 length is 15 residues. V dropped 0 bases and J dropped 0 bases, with 8 bases sitting between them. Here the CDR3 reads CATSRDRFLNTEAFF. CDR3 DNA: TGTGCCACCAGCAGAGATCGGTTTTTGAACACTGAAGCTTTCTTT.